These 21 T cell receptor beta chains share one sample of origin, sequenced in a study of blood T cell repertoires in COVID-19. Sequencing was performed with immunoSEQ multiplex PCR; in TCRdb, only in-frame clones are kept and a portion is missing. The sample holds 300,000 or so clones, 80% to 90% seen once. Sample: peripheral blood. Every receptor here comes from a woman aged 45 to 65 with acute or convalescent COVID-19.

The table lists this clone with a count of one. At one of its ends the junction is not consistent with the germline gene, which may arise from a read error. The J gene is TRBJ2-1, the V gene TRBV11-3, with 11 bases lining up with TRBD2. The V gene's germline CDR1 is SGHNT and CDR2 YENEEA. CDR3 size: 13 residues. This chain's CDR3 is CASSLAGGDEQFF. The CDR3 region has the DNA TGTGCCAGCAGTTTAGCGGGAGGGGATGAGCAGTTCTTC.

The sample holds a few counts of this clone. This chain uses TRBV9 with TRBJ1-1; D is uncertain. CDR1 and CDR2 (germline): SGDLS, YYNGEE. The CDR3 spans 14 residues. V lost 2 bases and J 5 bases, leaving 13 bases between the germline ends. CDR3 bases: TGTGCCAGCAGCGTGGAGGGAAAGGGTACTGAAGCTTTCTTT. It specifies CASSVEGKGTEAFF.

The rearrangement joins TRBV5-1 to TRBJ1-3; TRBD1 matches at 10 bases. The CDR3 is 16 amino acids. V dropped 0 bases and J dropped 2; count of bases not matched to a gene: 2. The germline V gene encodes CDR1 SGHRS and CDR2 YFSETQ. The CDR3 DNA reads TGCGCCAGCAGCTTGGCCGGACAGGGGGCTGGAAACACCATATATTTT. Its protein is CASSLAGQGAGNTIYF. Using reference TRBV5-1 and TRBJ1-3 for the parts outside the CDR3, the full variable domain is KAGVTQTPRYLIKTRGQQVTLSCSPISGHRSVSWYQQTPGQGLQFLFEYFSETQRNKGNFPGRFSGRQFSNSRSEMNVSTLELGDSALYLCASSLAGQGAGNTIYFGEGSWLTVV.

The chain recombines TRBV6-5 with TRBJ1-2; 8 nucleotides agree with TRBD1. The germline V gene encodes CDR1 MNHEY and CDR2 SVGAGI. V dropped 6 bases and J dropped 5; count of bases not matched to a gene: 5. The CDR3 totals 13 residues. The CDR3 coding sequence is TGTGCCAGCAGGGATACAGGGGGATATGGCTACACCTTC. Translation: CASRDTGGYGYTF.

The rearrangement uses TRBV19 and TRBJ1-5, with TRBD1 as a possible D gene (5 bases). The ends were cut back, 5 bases at V and 0 bases at J, with 8 bases in the middle. The CDR3 is 14 amino acids. Germline CDR1 LNHDA, CDR2 SQIVND (reference sequence). CDR3 loop: CASSGGGSNQPQHF. CDR3 sequence (DNA): TGTGCCAGTAGTGGGGGAGGTAGCAATCAGCCCCAGCATTTT.

V and J are TRBV6-4 and TRBJ2-1, with TRBD2 matching over 9 bases. After removal of 4 bases from V and 0 bases from J, the junction contained 4 bases not matched to a gene. The CDR3 is 16 residues long. The V gene's germline CDR1 is MRHNA and CDR2 SNTAGT. The DNA for the CDR3 is TGTGCCAGCAGTGGGAAAGCGGGAGGCTCCTACAATGAGCAGTTCTTC. Encoded protein: CASSGKAGGSYNEQFF.

J is TRBJ2-7 and V is TRBV4-3; tentatively, D is TRBD1 (6 bases). Trimming stripped 4 bases from V and 3 bases from J, with 13 bases between. Germline loops: CDR1 LGHNA, CDR2 YSLEER. CDR3 length: 14 residues. CDR3 sequence: CASSLHRESYEQYF. In nucleotides, the CDR3 is TGCGCCAGCAGCCTGCACAGGGAAAGCTACGAGCAGTACTTC.

To note about this clone: Other DNA sequences in this specimen translate into the identical CDR3. The chain combines TRBV9 with TRBJ1-2, with D tentatively TRBD1 (6 bases). CDR1 is SGDLS and CDR2 is YYNGEE in the germline V gene. CDR3 length: 11 residues. The germline V and J ends were trimmed by 2 bases and 9 bases, with 8 bases remaining between them. CDR3 DNA: TGTGCCAGCAGCGTTGACAGGAGCTACACCTTC. This sequence encodes CASSVDRSYTF.

The chain employs TRBV5-4 and TRBJ2-3; TRBD2 agrees at 8 bases. The germline V gene has CDR1 SGHNT and CDR2 YYREEE (reference sequence). This CDR3 comprises 16 residues. The junction had 8 bases not matched to a gene; V was cut back by 4 bases and J by 1 base. The CDR3 region is CASSTHAGGGTDTQYF. In DNA form, the CDR3 reads TGTGCCAGCAGCACACATGCGGGGGGCGGCACAGATACGCAGTATTTT. The entire variable domain, with the rest obtained from reference TRBV5-4 and TRBJ2-3, is as follows: ETGVTQSPTHLIKTRGQQVTLRCSSQSGHNTVSWYQQALGQGPQFIFQYYREEENGRGNFPPRFSGLQFPNYSSELNVNALELDDSALYLCASSTHAGGGTDTQYFGPGTRLTVL.

This clone was picked up one time. The chain carries TRBV5-4 and TRBJ2-7; tentative D call: TRBD2 (5 bases). Trimming removed 4 bases from V and 2 bases from J, with 13 bases in between. The germline V gene has CDR1 SGHNT and CDR2 YYREEE (reference sequence). The CDR3 runs 14 residues. DNA for the CDR3: TGTGCCAGCAGCCAAGCAGACGGGACCTACGAGCAGTACTTC. Protein: CASSQADGTYEQYF.

At least ten counts were recorded for this clone. The gene calls are TRBV5-6 and TRBJ1-6; possible D gene TRBD1, 5 bases. Germline V gene sequence: CDR1 SGHDT, CDR2 YYEEEE. V was shortened by 5 bases and J by 6 bases, with 18 bases between the two germline ends. This CDR3 is 16 amino acids long. The CDR3 loop is CASSRDRYGGNSPLHF. The CDR3 bases are TGTGCCAGCAGTCGAGACCGCTACGGGGGTAATTCACCCCTCCACTTT.

This chain uses TRBV2 with TRBJ1-1, with TRBD1 matching 8 bases. Unmatched junction bases numbered 4, after V lost 5 bases and J lost 2 bases. This CDR3 comprises 14 residues. CDR1 and CDR2 (germline): SNHLY, FYNNEI. The CDR3 nucleotides read TGTGCCAGCAGTCTGGGACAGGCTAACACTGAAGCTTTCTTT. Amino acids: CASSLGQANTEAFF.

The V and J genes are TRBV5-1 and TRBJ1-4; perhaps TRBD1 as D (5 bases). CDR1 is SGHRS, CDR2 YFSETQ, per germline. The CDR3 runs 16 residues. V lost 0 bases, J lost 0 bases, and 9 bases lay in between. For the CDR3, the DNA is TGCGCCAGCAGCTTGGGACAGAGCGCAACTAATGAAAAACTGTTTTTT. It encodes CASSLGQSATNEKLFF.

The V and J genes are TRBV30 and TRBJ2-4; the D gene is possibly TRBD2 (5 bases). This CDR3 has 18 residues. Deletions cut 0 bases from V and 2 bases from J, with 20 bases between. Germline CDR1 and CDR2: GTSNPN and SVGIG (reference sequence). The CDR3 sequence is CAWSVGVGLAVTKNIQYF. DNA of the CDR3: TGTGCCTGGAGTGTGGGAGTAGGGCTAGCAGTGACCAAAAACATTCAGTACTTC.

The chain is built from TRBV5-4 and TRBJ1-1; possible D gene TRBD1, 6 bases. Between the trimmed V and J ends, which lost 3 bases and 1 base, there was a span of 10 bases. The CDR3 sequence is 14 residues long. Germline lookup yields CDR1 SGHNT and CDR2 YYREEE (reference sequence). The CDR3 region is CASSWGQQNTEAFF. The CDR3 coding sequence is TGTGCCAGCAGCTGGGGACAACAGAACACTGAAGCTTTCTTT. The full variable domain, completed using reference TRBV5-4 and TRBJ1-1, is ETGVTQSPTHLIKTRGQQVTLRCSSQSGHNTVSWYQQALGQGPQFIFQYYREEENGRGNFPPRFSGLQFPNYSSELNVNALELDDSALYLCASSWGQQNTEAFFGQGTRLTVV.

The rearrangement joins TRBV2 to TRBJ1-6; TRBD1 is a possible D gene (6 bases). The CDR3 totals 10 residues. Germline assignment: CDR1 SNHLY and CDR2 FYNNEI. V dropped 8 bases and J dropped 17 bases, with 13 bases sitting between them. CDR3 sequence reads: CASEGGRIHF. The CDR3 region has the DNA TGTGCCAGCGAAGGGGGACGAATCCACTTT.

The chain has TRBV18 and TRBJ1-1; maybe TRBD1 (5 bases). CDR1 and CDR2 from the germline V gene are KGHSH and LQKENI. The germline V and J ends were trimmed by 2 bases and 3 bases, with 10 bases remaining between them. The CDR3 is 14 residues long. Written as DNA, the CDR3 is TGTGCCAGCTCACCAGGGGCGATGGACACTGAAGCTTTCTTT. Residues: CASSPGAMDTEAFF.

This rearrangement joins TRBV4-3 to TRBJ2-1; TRBD2 agrees at 8 bases. Trimming took 0 bases from V and 12 from J; bases not matched to a gene: 10. The CDR3 spans 15 residues. CDR1 and CDR2 from the germline V gene are LGHNA and YSLEER. The CDR3 sequence is CASSQDLLVAGGQFF. CDR3 nucleotide sequence: TGCGCCAGCAGCCAAGATCTTTTGGTGGCGGGAGGGCAGTTCTTC.

This clone has just one count. The V call is TRBV7-2, the J call TRBJ2-5; a weak D match, TRBD1 (5 bases). V was pared by 5 bases and J by 2 bases, with 15 bases between. Germline CDR1 is SGHTA and CDR2 is FQGNSA. The CDR3 spans 15 residues. Here the CDR3 reads CASSPPNGAQETQYF. Here the CDR3 DNA reads TGTGCCAGCAGCCCGCCTAATGGGGCACAAGAGACCCAGTACTTC. Looking up the rest from reference TRBV7-2 and TRBJ2-5 gives the full variable domain: GAGVSQSPSNKVTEKGKDVELRCDPISGHTALYWYRQSLGQGLEFLIYFQGNSAPDKSGLPSDRFSAERTGGSVSTLTIQRTQQEDSAVYLCASSPPNGAQETQYFGPGTRLLVL.

The gene calls are TRBV5-1 and TRBJ2-3; 9 bases align to TRBD2. The CDR3 contains 15 residues. The germline gives CDR1 SGHRS, CDR2 YFSETQ. V was pared by 0 bases and J by 4 bases, with 3 bases of the junction left unmatched. Written as DNA, the CDR3 is TGCGCCAGCAGCTTGGCTAGCGGGAATGCAGATACGCAGTATTTT. This codes for CASSLASGNADTQYF.

This clone was counted a single time. This chain uses TRBV14 with TRBJ2-2; 10 bases are shared with TRBD1. Unmatched junction bases numbered 4, after V lost 3 bases and J lost 3 bases. Germline CDR1 and CDR2: SGHDN and FVKESK. The CDR3 has 16 residues. DNA for the CDR3: TGTGCCAGCAGCCAGCTGGGACAGGGGTACACCGGGGAGCTGTTTTTT. It encodes CASSQLGQGYTGELFF.